Below are 11 T cell receptor beta chains sequenced from a single sample in a study of T cell responses to AZD1222 COVID-19 vaccine. The assay was immunoSEQ multiplex PCR, and TCRdb's table has in-frame clones only and misses some. Altogether approximately 190,000 clones are present, around 94% being singletons, with the ten largest covering over 1%. Sequencing used peripheral blood, obtained on day 0 of AZD1222 vaccination. All receptors derive from an adult in good health.

V is TRBV11-3 and J is TRBJ1-3; weak D call: TRBD1 (6 bases). V gave up 3 bases and J gave up 2 bases, with 11 bases separating them. Germline CDR1 reads SGHNT; CDR2 reads YENEEA. This CDR3 region has 15 residues. This CDR3 is CASSFAGGTGNTIYF. The CDR3 nucleotides read TGTGCCAGCAGCTTCGCGGGGGGCACTGGAAACACCATATATTTT.

The chain links TRBV3-1 (or the pseudogene TRBV3-2) to TRBJ1-4; 10 nucleotides align to TRBD1. With 3 bases clipped from V and 14 bases from J, the junction kept 6 bases outside the gene matches. The germline CDR1 and CDR2 sequences are LGHDT and YNNKEL (reference sequence). This CDR3 has 13 residues. The CDR3 DNA sequence: TGTGCCAGCAGCCAGGGACAGGGGAGAGTTCTGTTTTTT. Amino acids: CASSQGQGRVLFF.

The chain combines TRBV5-1 with TRBJ1-2; 11 bases fit TRBD1. The CDR3 is 16 residues long. J was trimmed by 4 bases and V by 0 bases; bases with no gene match: 5. The germline V gene has CDR1 SGHRS and CDR2 YFSETQ. The CDR3 nucleotides read TGCGCCAGCAGCTTGGACCGGACAGGGGGCCTCTATGGCTACACCTTC. Encoded protein: CASSLDRTGGLYGYTF.

The chain has TRBV7-8 and TRBJ1-4; TRBD1 agrees at 9 bases. The CDR3 runs 14 residues. Germline V gives CDR1 SGHVS, CDR2 FQNEAQ. After removal of 5 bases from V and 7 bases from J, the junction contained 5 bases not matched to a gene. The chain's CDR3 is CASSARTGVEKLFF. CDR3 bases: TGTGCCAGCAGCGCGAGGACAGGGGTTGAAAAACTGTTTTTT.

The rearrangement joins TRBV4-2 to TRBJ2-5; D is uncertain. The CDR3 runs to 16 residues. Trimming removed 0 bases at V and 5 bases at J, with 16 bases between. CDR1 and CDR2 from the germline V gene are LGHNA and YNFKEQ. The CDR3 loop is CASSQDWLRRTETQYF. CDR3 nucleotide sequence: TGTGCCAGCAGCCAAGATTGGCTGCGGCGAACGGAGACCCAGTACTTC.

The chain recombines TRBV7-2 with TRBJ1-2, with 7 bases identical to TRBD1. This CDR3 comprises 17 residues. V shed 5 bases and J 4 bases; nucleotides not matched to a gene: 16. The germline V gene has CDR1 SGHTA and CDR2 FQGNSA. CDR3 loop: CASSPGGGQYLFYGYTF. The CDR3, as DNA: TGTGCCAGCAGCCCAGGGGGTGGACAGTACTTATTCTATGGCTACACCTTC.

Turning to this clone: The same CDR3 arises from other DNA sequences in this sample as well. The chain is built from TRBV12-3 or TRBV12-4 and TRBJ1-1; no clear D gene. Trimming removed 3 bases from V and 4 bases from J, with 6 bases in between. This CDR3 is 12 amino acids long. The CDR3 region has the DNA TGTGCCAGCAGTTTCGGAAGCACTGAAGCTTTCTTT. Encoded protein: CASSFGSTEAFF.

The chain links TRBV15 to TRBJ2-1, with 7 bases aligning to TRBD1. This CDR3 comprises 16 residues. V was pared by 1 base and J by 5 bases, with 8 bases of the junction left unmatched. Germline CDR1 is LNHNV and CDR2 is YYDKDF (reference sequence). The CDR3 nucleotides read TGTGCCACCAGCAGAGCCACAGGGGCCGTAGACAATGAGCAGTTCTTC. It is translated as CATSRATGAVDNEQFF.

This chain connects TRBV24-1 to TRBJ1-5; perhaps TRBD1 as D (5 bases). The CDR3 is 17 amino acids. V shed 4 bases and J shed 0 bases, with 15 bases lying between them. The germline gives CDR1 KGHDR, CDR2 SFDVKD. Here the CDR3 DNA reads TGTGCCACCAGTGAAGATCGTACAGGTTATAGCAATCAGCCCCAGCATTTT. Amino acids: CATSEDRTGYSNQPQHF.

The J gene is TRBJ1-2, the V gene TRBV7-2, with 8 bases that match TRBD1. The trim removed 5 bases at V and 7 bases at J, leaving 6 bases unmatched. CDR1 SGHTA and CDR2 FQGNSA come from the germline V gene. The CDR3 runs 13 residues. The CDR3: CASSPGQGGGYTF. CDR3 bases: TGTGCCAGCAGCCCTGGACAGGGAGGTGGCTACACCTTC.

Comment on this clone: Other DNA sequences within the sample encode an identical CDR3. The rearrangement joins TRBV6-2 or TRBV6-3 to TRBJ1-5, with D unresolved. Germline-derived CDR1 and CDR2 are MNHEY and SVGEGT. This CDR3 region has 13 residues. The V end was cut by 0 bases, the J end by 7 bases, with 7 bases between. CDR3 protein: CASSYSSNQPQHF. Here the CDR3 DNA reads TGTGCCAGCAGTTACTCTTCTAACCAGCCCCAGCATTTT.